Sequencing of this T cell receptor (beta chain) was carried out in a study of T cell repertoires in ileal Crohn's disease (dated by TCRdb to the late 2010s). Regarding the research as a whole: At the time of surgery, roughly 34% of patients were active smokers, and the median duration of disease was about 8.5 years. Endoscopic postoperative recurrence was defined by a Rutgeerts score above i0. Roughly half of the patients were given postoperative therapy, with under 12 receiving thiopurines and about 19 receiving anti-TNF agents. All patients had surgery for a complication: stricturing disease in roughly 60% and penetrating disease in roughly 40%. The TCR repertoire was analysed in about 50 patients with Crohn's disease drawn from a prospective multicentre cohort. A total of some 150 mucosal samples from approximately 57 patients were sequenced, collected from several sites on the surgical specimen and at postoperative endoscopy. Running in parallel with the study was a multicentre cohort set up to find predictors of early endoscopic recurrence following ileocolonic resection.

To be eligible, patients had to be adults with ileal or ileocolonic Crohn's disease and an indication for ileocolonic resection. Whole ileal mucosal biopsies were kept frozen at -80 degrees C prior to DNA extraction. A TRizol-based method was used to extract genomic DNA from the frozen whole biopsies, and the DNA was quantified with a NanoDrop 2000 spectrophotometer. Five hundred nanograms of biopsy DNA per sample were submitted for commercial TCRB immunosequencing. CDR3 regions were amplified from genomic DNA by Adaptive Biotechnology using a two-step, amplification bias-controlled multiplex PCR. Primers covering every V and J gene segment were used in the first PCR, while barcodes and Illumina adapters were added in the second PCR. CDR3 libraries were sequenced on an Illumina instrument. Processing in the source paper ran as follows. The analysis used both the pipelines supplied by the vendor and custom analysis of the raw data in R/Bioconductor with R version 3.3.0. Clonality, which ranges from 0 to 1, was calculated as the inverse of the normalised Shannon entropy across all productive clones. The repertoire share taken up by the top 100 clones defined high-frequency clones, and only clones that passed a 95% confidence test were kept. Repertoire diversity was measured with the Simpson index, and overlap between samples was measured with the Morisita-Horn index. TCRdb provides this immuneACCESS table in a form limited to in-frame rearrangements. Some clones are lacking; in checked studies, under half of them reflect an unresolved V gene, and why the rest are absent is not known. The DNA was the basis for D and trimming; V, J and clone size are from that table. Present in this sample are some 28,000 clones, roughly 81% of which were seen just once. Of the sample, 5.5% to 7% falls within the top ten clones.

The CDR3 contains 13 residues, cysteine and phenylalanine counted. The read is trimmed to its CDR3 DNA, 39 bases read in frame from base 1. The junction carries 9 bases between V and J, which are trimmed by 4 bases and 3 bases respectively. According to the germline V gene (reference sequence), CDR1 reads MNHNY and CDR2 reads SVGAGI. A word on this clone: The clone's antigen remains unknown. No much larger clonotype is one base removed from it; base qualities were not supplied.

Study-wide findings and limitations: Only a subgroup of patients, of unstated size, had mucosal CD4 and CD8 T cells sorted and sequenced. A significantly higher proportion of clonal expansions was observed in active smokers at surgery than in non-smokers (roughly 27% vs 19%, p=0.02). Endoscopic recurrence was found to be associated with higher high-frequency clone percentages at surgery, and recurrence was observed in all patients with clonality above 26.8% (18/57). Sorted CD8 T cells carried more high-frequency clones than CD4 T cells, suggesting mucosal expansions were mainly CD8.

The sequenced sample was ileal tissue. The V and J segments used are TRBV6-6 and TRBJ2-5; the D region possibly corresponds to TRBD1 (6 bases align). The TCR originated in an adult with Crohn's disease. The CDR3 sequence is CASSWQGKETQYF. The sequenced DNA is TGTGCCAGCAGTTGGCAGGGGAAAGAGACCCAGTACTTC.